This TCR beta chain appears in the sequencing data of a study of spatial heterogeneity in lung cancer. V was cut by 0 bases and J by 6 bases, with 15 bases left in between. There are 14 residues in the CDR3. In germline, CDR1 is SQVTM, CDR2 ANQGSEA. Time point given: blood at routine non-recurrence follow-up after resection. Whole RNA obtained from tumor, nontumor lung or frozen PBMC underwent sequencing without sorting. TCRdb ran MiXCR on the 5' RACE reads and lists one entry per CDR3 protein. Of 100,000 to 120,000 distinct CDR3 sequences in the sample, more than 10% were seen once. This sample comprised PBMCs, obtained at follow-up. The sequence was collected from a female donor with early-stage non-small cell lung cancer. This sequence joins TRBV29-1 and TRBJ2-7; possibly TRBD2 for D (5 bases). Here the CDR3 reads CSVEDQKAGSEQYF. The CDR3 coding sequence is TGCAGCGTTGAAGATCAAAAGGCTGGGAGCGAGCAGTACTTC.